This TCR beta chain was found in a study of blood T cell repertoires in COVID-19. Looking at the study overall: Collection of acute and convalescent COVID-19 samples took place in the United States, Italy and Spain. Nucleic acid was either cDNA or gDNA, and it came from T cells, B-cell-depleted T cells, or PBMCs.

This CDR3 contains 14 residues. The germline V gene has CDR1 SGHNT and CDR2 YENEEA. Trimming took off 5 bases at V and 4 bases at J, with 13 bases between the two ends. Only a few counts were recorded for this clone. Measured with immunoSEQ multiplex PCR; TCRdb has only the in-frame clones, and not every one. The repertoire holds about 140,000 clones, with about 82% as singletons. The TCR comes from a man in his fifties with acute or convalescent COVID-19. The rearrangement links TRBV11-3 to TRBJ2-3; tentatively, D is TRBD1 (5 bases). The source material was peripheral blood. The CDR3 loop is CASSLTQGADTQYF. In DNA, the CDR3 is TGTGCCAGCAGCCTAACGCAGGGTGCAGATACGCAGTATTTT.